The 14 T cell receptor beta chains below come from one sample, sequenced in a study of cytomegalovirus exposure and HLA in healthy donors (TCRdb year 2017). Library prep was done by the immunoSEQ multiplex PCR assay. For the multiplex PCR, a mixture combining 60 forward primers for TCR Vbeta segments and 13 reverse primers for TCR Jbeta segments was used. This is the immuneACCESS table as TCRdb keeps it, with only in-frame sequences that have V and J called. A part of the clones is gone; compared with another copy, unresolved V genes explain less than half, and the rest is unexplained. This sample is represented by tens of thousands of clones; more than 70% of them were singletons. The ten top clones hold over 10% of the sample. Sequencing input: PBMCs. These receptors originate from a woman between 40 and 50 years old in good health and CMV-seropositive.

The rearrangement links TRBV2 to TRBJ2-7, with a tentative D call TRBD2 (6 bases). Between the trimmed V and J ends, which lost 10 bases and 5 bases, there was a span of 15 bases. The CDR3 spans 12 residues. In germline, CDR1 is SNHLY, CDR2 FYNNEI. In DNA form, the CDR3 reads TGTGCCACCAGCCCGTCGGGGGACGAGCAGTACTTC. Its protein is CATSPSGDEQYF.

This clone was counted a few times. The rearrangement joins TRBV12-5 to TRBJ2-3, with 7 bases identical to TRBD2. The CDR3 runs 17 residues. The J segment lost 1 base and the V segment lost 3 bases, leaving 10 bases of the junction unmatched. Germline V gene lookup returns CDR1 LGHNT and CDR2 FRNRAP. Here the CDR3 reads CASGFPRRAGGTDTQYF. The CDR3 DNA follows: TGTGCTAGTGGTTTCCCGCGGCGGGCGGGAGGCACAGATACGCAGTATTTT.

The chain uses TRBV5-4 and TRBJ2-3; the match to TRBD2 covers 12 bases. With 2 bases clipped from V and 4 bases from J, the junction kept 2 bases outside the gene matches. In germline, CDR1 is SGHNT, CDR2 YYREEE (reference sequence). The CDR3 consists of 15 residues. Here the CDR3 DNA reads TGTGCCAGCAGCTTCAGACTAGCGGGGGCAGATACGCAGTATTTT. Translated: CASSFRLAGADTQYF.

The rearrangement uses TRBV5-4 and TRBJ2-7; 8 bases are shared with TRBD1. Germline lookup yields CDR1 SGHNT and CDR2 YYREEE (reference sequence). The CDR3 runs to 14 residues. The V segment lost 3 bases and the J segment 1 base; nucleotides outside the gene matches: 3. CDR3 region: CASSYRDRSYEQYF. In DNA form, the CDR3 reads TGTGCCAGCAGCTACCGGGACAGGTCCTACGAGCAGTACTTC.

The CDR3 spells CASSLLRSGETQYF. Here the CDR3 DNA reads TGTGCCAGCAGTTTACTACGGTCGGGAGAGACCCAGTACTTC. V usage is TRBV27 and J usage is TRBJ2-5; no clear D. The CDR3 totals 14 residues. Looked up from germline, CDR1 is MNHEY and CDR2 is SMNVEV (reference sequence). V was cut by 2 bases and J by 4 bases, with 11 bases left in between.

The rearrangement uses TRBV5-1 and TRBJ2-3, with TRBD2 as a possible D gene (6 bases). The CDR3 is 14 residues long. V was cut by 2 bases and J by 2 bases, with 9 bases left in between. Germline-derived CDR1 and CDR2 are SGHRS and YFSETQ. CDR3 region: CASSFGGATDTQYF. The CDR3 DNA reads TGCGCCAGCAGCTTCGGCGGGGCCACAGATACGCAGTATTTT.

Remarks on this clone: Compared with germline, one end of the junction differs, possibly owing to a read error. The chain has TRBV29-1 and TRBJ2-3, with TRBD2 identical over 7 bases. Germline V gene data show CDR1 as SQVTM and CDR2 as ANQGSEA. This CDR3 region has 11 residues. CDR3 nucleotides: TGTAGTTCCGGGGACTACGATACGCAGTATTTT. Translating gives CSSGDYDTQYF.

V and J are TRBV12-5 and TRBJ2-3; 12 nucleotides align to TRBD2. The V segment lost 6 bases and the J segment 5 bases; nucleotides outside the gene matches: 3. Per germline, CDR1 LGHNT and CDR2 FRNRAP. This CDR3 contains 14 residues. CDR3 DNA: TGTGCTAGTGGCCTAGCGGGGGGGCGAGATACGCAGTATTTT. This sequence encodes CASGLAGGRDTQYF.

CDR3 in amino acids: CASMPDSNYGYTF. CDR3 DNA sequence: TGTGCCAGCATGCCCGACAGTAACTATGGCTACACCTTC. V is TRBV6-1 and J is TRBJ1-2, with D possibly TRBD1 on 5 matching bases. CDR3 size: 13 residues. V lost 7 bases to trimming and J lost 1 base, with 10 bases between them. Germline assignment: CDR1 MNHNS and CDR2 SASEGT.

The chain is built from TRBV6-1 and TRBJ1-5, with a weak D call TRBD1 (5 bases). The germline CDR1 and CDR2 sequences are MNHNS and SASEGT. This CDR3 comprises 15 residues. V was trimmed by 8 bases and J by 2 bases, leaving 16 bases between them. The CDR3 DNA reads as TGTGCCAGCGGGGGAGGGGTTTATGGCAATCAGCCCCAGCATTTT. Translating gives CASGGGVYGNQPQHF.

This chain links TRBV7-2 with TRBJ1-2; 7 nucleotides align to TRBD1. The J segment lost 4 bases and the V segment lost 3 bases, leaving 5 bases of the junction unmatched. The CDR3 runs 14 residues. Looked up from germline, CDR1 is SGHTA and CDR2 is FQGNSA. The CDR3 sequence is CASSLQGVTYGYTF. DNA for the CDR3: TGTGCCAGCAGCTTGCAGGGGGTCACCTATGGCTACACCTTC.

CDR3 protein: CASSPRTVQETQYF. In DNA form, the CDR3 reads TGTGCCAGCAGCCCACGGACAGTCCAAGAGACCCAGTACTTC. V is TRBV7-2 and J is TRBJ2-5; tentative D call: TRBD1 (6 bases). The CDR3 runs 14 residues. Germline V gene lookup returns CDR1 SGHTA and CDR2 FQGNSA. The V and J ends lost 5 bases and 1 base respectively, with 11 bases between them.

This clone was counted a few times. The V gene is TRBV14, the J gene TRBJ1-3, with D hard to call. The CDR3 consists of 15 residues. V lost 1 base and J lost 1, with 8 bases in between. Per the germline V gene, CDR1 is SGHDN and CDR2 is FVKESK. Here the CDR3 reads CASSQAYRSGNTIYF. The CDR3 DNA sequence: TGTGCCAGCAGCCAAGCTTACCGGTCTGGAAACACCATATATTTT.

This clone has a handful of counts. The chain uses TRBV5-6 and TRBJ1-1, with D possibly TRBD1 on 5 matching bases. Trimming took 5 bases from V and 4 from J, leaving 9 bases between them. Per the germline V gene, CDR1 is SGHDT and CDR2 is YYEEEE. The CDR3 length is 12 residues. CDR3 residues: CASSGGGTEAFF. The CDR3 DNA reads as TGTGCCAGCAGTGGGGGGGGCACTGAAGCTTTCTTT. The variable domain in full, with the rest retrieved from reference TRBV5-6 and TRBJ1-1, is DAGVTQSPTHLIKTRGQQVTLRCSPKSGHDTVSWYQQALGQGPQFIFQYYEEEERQRGNFPDRFSGHQFPNYSSELNVNALLLGDSALYLCASSGGGTEAFFGQGTRLTVV.